Each of the 27 T cell receptor beta chains below was sequenced from the same sample in a study of T cell responses to AZD1222 COVID-19 vaccine. Using immunoSEQ multiplex PCR, the repertoire was profiled, and TCRdb retains in-frame clones only, with some absent. The table includes 150,000 to 200,000 clones, approximately 90% detected once. The sequenced sample was peripheral blood, obtained 28 days after the second AZD1222 dose. These receptors came from an adult who received the AZD1222 COVID-19 vaccine.

The V gene is TRBV2, the J gene TRBJ2-2; a weak D match, TRBD1 (6 bases). The V end was cut by 2 bases, the J end by 5 bases, with 12 bases between. CDR1 is SNHLY, CDR2 FYNNEI, per germline. The CDR3 is 15 residues long. CDR3 protein: CASSEWTAKTGELFF. The CDR3 DNA reads TGTGCCAGCAGTGAATGGACAGCAAAAACCGGGGAGCTGTTTTTT.

This clone was observed a handful of times. The CDR3 region is CASSQVPDNQPQHF. CDR3 bases: TGCGCCAGCAGCCAAGTACCAGATAATCAGCCCCAGCATTTT. The V gene is TRBV4-1, the J gene TRBJ1-5; D is uncertain. V was clipped by 1 base and J by 4 bases, with 8 bases between them. CDR1 is MGHRA and CDR2 is YSYEKL in the germline V gene. The CDR3 length is 14 residues.

This chain connects TRBV5-6 to TRBJ2-2, with D possibly being TRBD2 (6 bases). The CDR3 has 16 amino acids. With 3 bases removed from V and 1 base from J, the gap between germline ends came to 13 bases. Germline loops: CDR1 SGHDT, CDR2 YYEEEE. The CDR3 DNA reads TGTGCCAGCAGCTCCTCAGGGAGGCGGAACACCGGGGAGCTGTTTTTT. This sequence encodes CASSSSGRRNTGELFF.

For the CDR3, the DNA is TGCAGCGTTGAAGCGGTGCCAGGTCTGACAACCGGGGAGCTGTTTTTT. Protein: CSVEAVPGLTTGELFF. The chain has TRBV29-1 and TRBJ2-2; no definite D call. The germline V gene has CDR1 SQVTM and CDR2 ANQGSEA. The CDR3 spans 16 residues. The V end lost 1 base, the J end lost 5 bases, and 17 bases lay between the germline ends.

The genes are TRBV5-4 and TRBJ1-1; 8 bases match TRBD1. The germline V gene has CDR1 SGHNT and CDR2 YYREEE (reference sequence). After removal of 3 bases from V and 1 base from J, the junction contained 5 bases not matched to a gene. The CDR3 consists of 15 residues. The CDR3 spells CASSSDRDENTEAFF. The CDR3 DNA sequence: TGTGCCAGCAGCTCGGACAGGGACGAGAACACTGAAGCTTTCTTT.

The J gene is TRBJ2-6, the V gene TRBV18, with TRBD1 identical over 11 bases. The germline CDR1 and CDR2 sequences are KGHSH and LQKENI. J lost 4 bases, V lost 3 bases, and 2 bases had no gene match. There are 16 residues in the CDR3. CDR3 DNA sequence: TGTGCCAGCTCACCGGACAGGGGGCACGGGGCCAACGTCCTGACTTTC. Its protein is CASSPDRGHGANVLTF.

The V gene is TRBV28, the J gene TRBJ2-7; a possible D gene is TRBD2 (5 bases). The V end was cut by 6 bases, the J end by 3 bases, with 15 bases between. Germline CDR1 is MDHEN and CDR2 is SYDVKM. The CDR3 consists of 14 residues. The CDR3 sequence: CASRMTGYLYEQYF. In DNA, the CDR3 is TGTGCCAGCAGGATGACGGGATACCTCTACGAGCAGTACTTC.

The rearrangement joins TRBV12-5 to TRBJ2-7; D ambiguous. The CDR3 length is 14 residues. Trimming shortened V by 6 bases and J by 3 bases, and 15 bases separated the two germline ends. Looked up from germline, CDR1 is LGHNT and CDR2 is FRNRAP. The CDR3 DNA follows: TGTGCTAGTGGCCCTGAATGGCAGAACTACGAGCAGTACTTC. Amino acids: CASGPEWQNYEQYF.

V and J are TRBV4-1 and TRBJ2-3; D is possibly TRBD1 or TRBD2 (6 bases each). The germline V gene has CDR1 MGHRA and CDR2 YSYEKL. V lost 1 base and J lost 5, with 13 bases in between. This CDR3 contains 15 residues. The CDR3 sequence is CASSQGGGLGDTQYF. The CDR3 bases are TGCGCCAGCAGCCAAGGAGGGGGGCTTGGAGATACGCAGTATTTT.

V usage is TRBV15 and J usage is TRBJ1-2; D is ambiguous. Trimming shortened V by 1 base and J by 2 bases, and 8 bases separated the two germline ends. CDR1 LNHNV and CDR2 YYDKDF come from the germline V gene (reference sequence). This CDR3 is built from 14 residues. CDR3 nucleotide sequence: TGTGCCACCAGCAGAGTGAACAGCAACTATGGCTACACCTTC. It is translated as CATSRVNSNYGYTF.

The chain links TRBV5-1 to TRBJ1-2; D uncertain. The V end lost 0 bases, the J end lost 0 bases, and 9 bases lay between the germline ends. The germline gives CDR1 SGHRS, CDR2 YFSETQ. The CDR3 consists of 15 residues. The CDR3 region is CASSLVPTPNYGYTF. In nucleotides, the CDR3 is TGCGCCAGCAGCTTGGTCCCGACGCCTAACTATGGCTACACCTTC.

The chain uses TRBV19 and TRBJ2-7; tentatively, D is TRBD1 (7 bases). The V and J ends lost 6 bases and 2 bases respectively, with 14 bases between them. Per the germline V gene, CDR1 is LNHDA and CDR2 is SQIVND (reference sequence). This CDR3 has 14 amino acids. In nucleotides, the CDR3 is TGTGCCAGTAGCCCGGGCAGGGGGGCCTACGAGCAGTACTTC. Protein: CASSPGRGAYEQYF.

The chain has TRBV6-5 and TRBJ2-6; TRBD1 matches 7 bases. V was clipped by 7 bases and J by 2 bases; unmatched bases: 2. Germline-derived CDR1 and CDR2 are MNHEY and SVGAGI. This CDR3 contains 14 residues. The CDR3: CASKQGPGANVLTF. As DNA, the CDR3 is TGTGCCAGCAAACAGGGGCCTGGGGCCAACGTCCTGACTTTC.

The chain joins TRBV15 to TRBJ2-2; 10 bases match TRBD1. The CDR3 totals 20 residues. The germline V gene encodes CDR1 LNHNV and CDR2 YYDKDF (reference sequence). V was clipped by 0 bases and J by 4 bases; unmatched bases: 14. CDR3 nucleotides: TGTGCCACCAGCAGAGATCGGCTGGGGGGACAGGGGCCGGGCACCGGGGAGCTGTTTTTT. The encoded protein is CATSRDRLGGQGPGTGELFF.

This chain joins TRBV19 and TRBJ1-5; 9 positions agree with TRBD1. V trimming: 6 bases; J trimming: 5 bases; junction bases outside the gene matches: 8. Germline CDR1 reads LNHDA; CDR2 reads SQIVND (reference sequence). The CDR3 totals 15 residues. The CDR3 DNA follows: TGTGCCAGTAGCGTCAGACAGGGGGGTGATCAGCCCCAGCATTTT. The encoded protein is CASSVRQGGDQPQHF.

The chain carries TRBV5-1 and TRBJ2-7, with TRBD1 as a possible D gene (6 bases). Trimming shortened V by 5 bases and J by 4 bases, and 16 bases separated the two germline ends. This CDR3 spans 14 amino acids. Germline values: CDR1 SGHRS, CDR2 YFSETQ. CDR3: CASRVVQGNYEQYF. Here the CDR3 DNA reads TGCGCCAGCAGAGTCGTACAGGGAAATTACGAGCAGTACTTC.

This chain links TRBV27 with TRBJ1-5, with TRBD1 as a possible D gene (6 bases). The CDR3 has 12 residues. CDR1 and CDR2 from the germline V gene are MNHEY and SMNVEV (reference sequence). Trimming shortened V by 4 bases and J by 9 bases, and 10 bases separated the two germline ends. The DNA for the CDR3 is TGTGCCAGCAGTTCCCTCAGGGGGCCCCAGCATTTT. This gives the protein CASSSLRGPQHF.

The chain links TRBV12-3 or TRBV12-4 to TRBJ2-7; D is ambiguous. V was pared by 1 base and J by 5 bases, with 9 bases between. The CDR3 length is 13 residues. The CDR3 bases are TGTGCCAGCAGTTTAGGGATCCGCCACGAGCAGTACTTC. Translating it yields CASSLGIRHEQYF.

The CDR3 coding sequence is TGTGCCAGCAGCTTCAGGGGTTTCGAGCAGTACTTC. Amino acid sequence: CASSFRGFEQYF. This rearrangement joins TRBV7-9 to TRBJ2-7, with D possibly matching TRBD1 (6 bases). CDR3 size: 12 residues. The V end lost 3 bases, the J end lost 6 bases, and 9 bases lay between the germline ends. Germline CDR1 is SEHNR and CDR2 is FQNEAQ (reference sequence).

The chain has TRBV27 and TRBJ2-1, with D possibly being TRBD1 or TRBD2 (5 bases each). V gave up 7 bases and J gave up 0 bases, with 10 bases separating them. CDR3 length: 14 residues. The germline CDR1 and CDR2 sequences are MNHEY and SMNVEV (reference sequence). In nucleotides, the CDR3 is TGTGCCAGCAAACCGGGGCTCTCCTACAATGAGCAGTTCTTC. This gives the protein CASKPGLSYNEQFF.

This clone occurred once. The DNA of the CDR3 is TGTGCCAGCAGCTTCCGAGGGACCTTCGATGAGCAGTTCTTC. As protein: CASSFRGTFDEQFF. The chain recombines TRBV14 with TRBJ2-1; either TRBD1 or TRBD2 may supply D (5 bases each). CDR1 and CDR2 (germline): SGHDN, FVKESK. V lost 5 bases and J lost 8, with 16 bases in between. The length of the CDR3 is 14 residues.

Comments on this clone: Other DNA sequences in this specimen translate into the identical CDR3. The chain employs TRBV11-2 and TRBJ1-4, with TRBD1 identical over 7 bases. The CDR3 spans 14 residues. Germline-derived CDR1 and CDR2 are SGHAT and FQNNGV. V lost 5 bases to trimming and J lost 4 bases; unmatched junction nucleotides: 4. CDR3 sequence: CASSRGQLNEKLFF. The CDR3 region has the DNA TGTGCCAGCAGCAGGGGACAGCTTAATGAAAAACTGTTTTTT.

The chain is built from TRBV5-1 and TRBJ2-1; the D is unclear. Trimming pared 0 bases from V and 6 bases from J, leaving 7 bases between. The CDR3 is 13 residues long. The germline CDR1 and CDR2 sequences are SGHRS and YFSETQ. The CDR3 protein is CASSLAPLNEQFF. The CDR3 DNA sequence: TGCGCCAGCAGCTTGGCCCCTCTCAATGAGCAGTTCTTC. Full variable domain (missing parts from reference TRBV5-1 and TRBJ2-1): KAGVTQTPRYLIKTRGQQVTLSCSPISGHRSVSWYQQTPGQGLQFLFEYFSETQRNKGNFPGRFSGRQFSNSRSEMNVSTLELGDSALYLCASSLAPLNEQFFGPGTRLTVL.

The rearrangement links TRBV18 to TRBJ1-2; D might be TRBD1 (6 bases). V was clipped by 1 base and J by 5 bases, with 11 bases between them. Germline V gene lookup returns CDR1 KGHSH and CDR2 LQKENI. The CDR3 is made up of 14 amino acids. DNA for the CDR3: TGTGCCAGCTCACCACGGTGGCAGGGGTATGGCTACACCTTC. The encoded protein is CASSPRWQGYGYTF.

The chain has TRBV7-3 and TRBJ2-5; TRBD2 agrees at 9 bases. With V trimmed by 0 bases and J by 4 bases, 3 bases remained unmatched. Germline lookup yields CDR1 SGHTA and CDR2 FQGTGA. This CDR3 contains 15 residues. This CDR3 is CASSLTTSGRETQYF. In DNA, the CDR3 is TGTGCCAGCAGCTTAACCACTAGCGGGCGAGAGACCCAGTACTTC.

J is TRBJ2-1 and V is TRBV4-2; D is ambiguous. V was cut by 0 bases and J by 4 bases, with 10 bases left in between. Germline-derived CDR1 and CDR2 are LGHNA and YNFKEQ. This CDR3 is 15 amino acids long. CDR3 DNA: TGTGCCAGCAGCCAAGATTTTGCTGGATACAATGAGCAGTTCTTC. Translated, it gives CASSQDFAGYNEQFF.

The gene calls are TRBV24-1 and TRBJ2-7; D perhaps matches TRBD1 (5 bases). The V and J ends lost 5 bases and 7 bases respectively, with 11 bases between them. Germline V CDR1 and CDR2: KGHDR, SFDVKD. This CDR3 region has 12 residues. Here the CDR3 reads CATSVRVREQYF. The DNA for the CDR3 is TGTGCCACCAGTGTCAGGGTTCGAGAGCAGTACTTC.